This T cell receptor beta chain was sequenced for a study of T-cell memory formation after mild COVID-19. TCRdb re-derived calls from the 5' RACE reads in MiXCR, one entry per CDR3 protein. The sample shows 550,000 to 600,000 distinct CDR3 sequences, roughly a sixth of them seen only once. Germline V gene data show CDR1 as DFQATT and CDR2 as SNEGSKA (reference sequence). The CDR3 is 14 residues long. V was pared by 3 bases and J by 4 bases, with 3 bases of the junction left unmatched. Only a few counts were recorded for this clonotype. Sequenced: PBMCs or a T cell subset sorted from them (not recorded which). The V gene is TRBV20-1, the J gene TRBJ2-7; TRBD2 agrees at 13 bases. This sequence was found in an adult woman who had mild COVID-19 (a few samples of this study predate the infection). Cell type and time point are not known. The CDR3 bases are TGCAGTGCTAGGGGGACTAGCGGGAATTACGAGCAGTACTTC. Its translation is CSARGTSGNYEQYF.